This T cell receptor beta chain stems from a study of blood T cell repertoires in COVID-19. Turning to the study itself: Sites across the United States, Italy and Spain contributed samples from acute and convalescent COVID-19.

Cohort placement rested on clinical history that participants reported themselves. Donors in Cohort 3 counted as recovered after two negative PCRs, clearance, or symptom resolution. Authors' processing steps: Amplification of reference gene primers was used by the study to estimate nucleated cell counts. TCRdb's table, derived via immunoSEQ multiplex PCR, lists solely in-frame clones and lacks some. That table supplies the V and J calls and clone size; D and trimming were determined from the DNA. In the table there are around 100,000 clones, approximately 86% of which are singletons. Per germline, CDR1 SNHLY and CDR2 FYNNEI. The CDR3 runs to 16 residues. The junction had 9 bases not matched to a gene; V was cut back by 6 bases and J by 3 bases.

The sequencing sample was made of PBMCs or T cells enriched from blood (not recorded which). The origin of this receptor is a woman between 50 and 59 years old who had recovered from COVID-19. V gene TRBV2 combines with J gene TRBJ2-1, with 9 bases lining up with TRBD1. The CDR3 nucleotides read TGTGCCAGCAGCATGAACAGGGGGCAAGGCTACAATGAGCAGTTCTTC. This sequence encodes CASSMNRGQGYNEQFF.